These 9 T cell receptor beta chains were sequenced from one sample in a study of T-cell memory formation after mild COVID-19. TCRdb re-derived calls from the 5' RACE reads in MiXCR, one entry per CDR3 protein. Altogether fewer than 650,000 distinct CDR3 sequences are present, 17% being singletons, with the ten largest covering around 8.1%. The sequenced sample consisted of PBMCs or a T cell subset sorted from them (not recorded which). These receptors all stem from an adult woman who had mild COVID-19 (a few samples of this study predate the infection). Cell type and time point are not known.

This chain joins TRBV12-3 or TRBV12-4 and TRBJ2-7; 7 bases match TRBD1. V trimming: 5 bases; J trimming: 5 bases; junction bases outside the gene matches: 9. The CDR3 has 14 residues. Here the CDR3 DNA reads TGTGCCAGCAGTAGATCAGGGGGAAGCAACGAGCAGTACTTC. This gives the protein CASSRSGGSNEQYF.

This clonotype was seen ten or more times. The V call is TRBV12-3 or TRBV12-4, the J call TRBJ2-3; D ambiguous. The CDR3 runs to 17 residues. V shed 2 bases and J shed 3 bases, with 18 bases lying between them. CDR3 loop: CASSLSEHLTVTDTQYF. CDR3 DNA sequence: TGTGCCAGCAGTTTATCTGAGCATCTAACGGTGACAGATACGCAGTATTTT.

This rearrangement joins TRBV27 to TRBJ1-1; D may be TRBD1 (6 bases). Germline assignment: CDR1 MNHEY and CDR2 SMNVEV (reference sequence). The CDR3 length is 14 residues. Trimming removed 5 bases from V and 4 bases from J, with 14 bases in between. In nucleotides, the CDR3 is TGTGCCAGCAGTCCTCCCCTGGGGGCCACTGAAGCTTTCTTT. The encoded protein is CASSPPLGATEAFF.

The chain uses TRBV5-1 and TRBJ2-1; 9 bases are shared with TRBD2. Germline assignment: CDR1 SGHRS and CDR2 YFSETQ. The J segment lost 7 bases and the V segment lost 2 bases, leaving 10 bases of the junction unmatched. The CDR3 has 16 amino acids. The chain's CDR3 is CASSFEAGGPPNEQFF. The CDR3 DNA sequence: TGCGCCAGCAGCTTCGAGGCGGGGGGGCCTCCGAATGAGCAGTTCTTC.

This clonotype has at least ten counts. The chain combines TRBV5-1 with TRBJ1-1; 8 nucleotides align to TRBD1. Germline V gene lookup returns CDR1 SGHRS and CDR2 YFSETQ. This CDR3 contains 18 residues. Trimming cost V 1 base and J 6 bases; bases outside gene matches: 17. The CDR3 bases are TGCGCCAGCAGCTTGCCAACCCGGGACAGGCAATCCAGGGCTGAAGCTTTCTTT. It specifies CASSLPTRDRQSRAEAFF.

The rearrangement links TRBV11-2 to TRBJ2-5; D gene unclear. Germline-derived CDR1 and CDR2 are SGHAT and FQNNGV. V was cut by 1 base and J by 9 bases, with 9 bases left in between. This CDR3 is built from 12 residues. The chain's CDR3 is CASSLGREAQYF. DNA for the CDR3: TGTGCCAGCAGCTTAGGTCGTGAGGCCCAGTACTTC.

This clonotype was counted only a few times. CDR3: CASSVGRQGPTYGYTF. The DNA of the CDR3 is TGTGCCAGCAGCGTAGGACGACAGGGGCCGACCTATGGCTACACCTTC. The chain employs TRBV9 and TRBJ1-2; 8 nucleotides match TRBD1. V lost 0 bases to trimming and J lost 4 bases; unmatched junction nucleotides: 8. The CDR3 has 16 amino acids. The V gene's germline CDR1 is SGDLS and CDR2 YYNGEE.

The chain joins TRBV30 to TRBJ2-7; possible D gene TRBD2, 5 bases. Germline CDR1 is GTSNPN and CDR2 is SVGIG (reference sequence). This CDR3 comprises 14 residues. Trimming took 3 bases from V and 1 from J, leaving 13 bases between them. The CDR3 sequence: CAWRGWERSYEQYF. CDR3 DNA: TGTGCCTGGAGAGGATGGGAGAGGTCCTACGAGCAGTACTTC.

This chain joins TRBV20-1 and TRBJ1-6, with 8 bases identical to TRBD1. With V trimmed by 2 bases and J by 14 bases, 5 bases remained unmatched. CDR1 and CDR2 (germline): DFQATT, SNEGSKA (reference sequence). This CDR3 comprises 12 residues. The DNA of the CDR3 is TGCAGTGCTAGACGAACAGGGGGGACCCTCCACTTT. Translating gives CSARRTGGTLHF.